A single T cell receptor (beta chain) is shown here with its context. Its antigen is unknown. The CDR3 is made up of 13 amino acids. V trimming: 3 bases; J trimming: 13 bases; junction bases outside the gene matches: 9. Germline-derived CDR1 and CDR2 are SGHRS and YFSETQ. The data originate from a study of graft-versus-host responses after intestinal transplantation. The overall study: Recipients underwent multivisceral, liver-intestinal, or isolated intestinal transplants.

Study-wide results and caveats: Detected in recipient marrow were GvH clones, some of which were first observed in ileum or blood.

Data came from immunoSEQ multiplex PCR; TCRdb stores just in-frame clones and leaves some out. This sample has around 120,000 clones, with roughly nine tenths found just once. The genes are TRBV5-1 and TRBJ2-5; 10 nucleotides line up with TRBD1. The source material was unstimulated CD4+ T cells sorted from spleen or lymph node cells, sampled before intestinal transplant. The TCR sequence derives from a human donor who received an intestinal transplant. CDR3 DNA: TGCGCCAGCAGCTCCGACAGGGGGCGCAATCCGTACTTC. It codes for CASSSDRGRNPYF.